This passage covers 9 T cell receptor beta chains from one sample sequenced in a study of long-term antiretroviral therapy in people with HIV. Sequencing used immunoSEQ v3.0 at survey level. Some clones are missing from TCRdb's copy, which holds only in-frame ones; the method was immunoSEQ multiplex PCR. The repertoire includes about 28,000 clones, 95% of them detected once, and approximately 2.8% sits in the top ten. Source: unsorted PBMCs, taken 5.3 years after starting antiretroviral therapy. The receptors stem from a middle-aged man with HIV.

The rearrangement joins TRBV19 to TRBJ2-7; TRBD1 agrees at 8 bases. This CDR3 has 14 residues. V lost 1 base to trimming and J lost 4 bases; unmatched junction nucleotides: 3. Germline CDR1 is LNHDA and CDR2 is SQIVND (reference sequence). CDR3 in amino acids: CASSIGQGAYEQYF. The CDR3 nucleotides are TGTGCCAGTAGTATAGGCCAGGGGGCTTACGAGCAGTACTTC. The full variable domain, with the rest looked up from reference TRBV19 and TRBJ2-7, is DGGITQSPKYLFRKEGQNVTLSCEQNLNHDAMYWYRQDPGQGLRLIYYSQIVNDFQKGDIAEGYSVSREKKESFPLTVTSAQKNPTAFYLCASSIGQGAYEQYFGPGTRLTVT.

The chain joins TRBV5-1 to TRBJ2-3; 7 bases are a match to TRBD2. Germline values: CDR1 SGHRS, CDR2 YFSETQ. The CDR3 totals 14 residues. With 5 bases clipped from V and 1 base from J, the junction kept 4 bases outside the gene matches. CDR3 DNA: TGCGCCAGCAGGGATGGGGGGGGCACAGATACGCAGTATTTT. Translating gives CASRDGGGTDTQYF.

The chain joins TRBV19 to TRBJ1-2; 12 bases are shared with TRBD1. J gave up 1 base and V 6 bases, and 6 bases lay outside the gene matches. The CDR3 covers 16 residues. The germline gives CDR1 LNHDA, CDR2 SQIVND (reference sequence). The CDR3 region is CASRPGQGAFNYGYTF. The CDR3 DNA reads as TGTGCCAGTAGGCCGGGACAGGGGGCTTTTAACTATGGCTACACCTTC.

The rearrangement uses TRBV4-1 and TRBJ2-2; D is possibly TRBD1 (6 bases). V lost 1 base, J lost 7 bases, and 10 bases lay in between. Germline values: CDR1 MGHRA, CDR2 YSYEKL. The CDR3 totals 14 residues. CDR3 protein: CASSQAGAIGELFF. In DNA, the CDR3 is TGCGCCAGCAGCCAAGCAGGGGCAATCGGGGAGCTGTTTTTT.

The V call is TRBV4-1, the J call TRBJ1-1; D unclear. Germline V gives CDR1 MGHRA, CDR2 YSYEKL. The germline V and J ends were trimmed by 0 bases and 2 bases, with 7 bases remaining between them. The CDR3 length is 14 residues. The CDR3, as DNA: TGCGCCAGCAGCCAAGATACGAGTAACACTGAAGCTTTCTTT. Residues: CASSQDTSNTEAFF.

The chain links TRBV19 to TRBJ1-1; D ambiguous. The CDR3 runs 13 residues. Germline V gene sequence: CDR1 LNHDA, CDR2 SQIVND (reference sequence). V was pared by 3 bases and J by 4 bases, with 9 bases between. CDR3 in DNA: TGTGCCAGTAGTATCGGGTTGAGCACTGAAGCTTTCTTT. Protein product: CASSIGLSTEAFF.

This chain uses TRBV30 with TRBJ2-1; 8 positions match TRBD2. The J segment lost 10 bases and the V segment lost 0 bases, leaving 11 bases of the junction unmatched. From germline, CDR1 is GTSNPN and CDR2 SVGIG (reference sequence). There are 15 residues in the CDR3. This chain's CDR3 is CAWSVTTGGAGEQFF. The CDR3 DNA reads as TGTGCCTGGAGTGTGACTACCGGGGGGGCTGGGGAGCAGTTCTTC.

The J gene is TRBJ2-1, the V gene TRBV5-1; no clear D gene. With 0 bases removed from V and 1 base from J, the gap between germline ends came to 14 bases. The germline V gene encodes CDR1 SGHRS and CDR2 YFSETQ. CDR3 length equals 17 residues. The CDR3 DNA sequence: TGCGCCAGCAGCTTGGCGCCGGGTTTGGGGTCCTACAATGAGCAGTTCTTC. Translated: CASSLAPGLGSYNEQFF. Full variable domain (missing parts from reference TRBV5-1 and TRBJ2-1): KAGVTQTPRYLIKTRGQQVTLSCSPISGHRSVSWYQQTPGQGLQFLFEYFSETQRNKGNFPGRFSGRQFSNSRSEMNVSTLELGDSALYLCASSLAPGLGSYNEQFFGPGTRLTVL.

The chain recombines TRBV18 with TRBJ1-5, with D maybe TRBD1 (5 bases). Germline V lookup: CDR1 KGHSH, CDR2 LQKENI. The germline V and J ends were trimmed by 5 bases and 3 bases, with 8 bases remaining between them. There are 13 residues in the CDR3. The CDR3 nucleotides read TGTGCCAGCTCAGACAGTTTCAATCAGCCCCAGCATTTT. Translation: CASSDSFNQPQHF. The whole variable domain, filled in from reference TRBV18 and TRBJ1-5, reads NAGVMQNPRHLVRRRGQEARLRCSPMKGHSHVYWYRQLPEEGLKFMVYLQKENIIDESGMPKERFSAEFPKEGPSILRIQQVVRGDSAAYFCASSDSFNQPQHFGDGTRLSIL.